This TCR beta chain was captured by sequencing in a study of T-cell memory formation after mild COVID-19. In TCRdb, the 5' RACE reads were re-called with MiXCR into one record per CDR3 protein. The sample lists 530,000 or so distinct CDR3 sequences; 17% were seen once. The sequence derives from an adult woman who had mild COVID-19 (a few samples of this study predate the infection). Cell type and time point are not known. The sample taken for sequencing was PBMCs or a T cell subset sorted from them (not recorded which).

The CDR3 nucleotides read TGTGCCATCAGTTCCAGGGAGGACACTGAAGCTTTCTTT. This sequence encodes CAISSREDTEAFF. V is TRBV10-3 and J is TRBJ1-1; possibly TRBD1 for D (5 bases). Trimming shortened V by 5 bases and J by 3 bases, and 10 bases separated the two germline ends. The CDR3 has 13 residues. The V gene's germline CDR1 is ENHRY and CDR2 SYGVKD.